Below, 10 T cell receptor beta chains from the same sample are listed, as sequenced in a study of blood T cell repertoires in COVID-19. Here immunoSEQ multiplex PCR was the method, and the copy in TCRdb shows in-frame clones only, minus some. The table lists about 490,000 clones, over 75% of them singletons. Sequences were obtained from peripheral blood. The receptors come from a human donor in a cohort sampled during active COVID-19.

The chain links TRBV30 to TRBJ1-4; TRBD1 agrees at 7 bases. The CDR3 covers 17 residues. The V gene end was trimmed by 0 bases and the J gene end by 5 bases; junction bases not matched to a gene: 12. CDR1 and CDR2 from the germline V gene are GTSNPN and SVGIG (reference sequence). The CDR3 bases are TGTGCCTGGAGTGTCTCTTGGGCCCCGACAGGGAATGAAAAACTGTTTTTT. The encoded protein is CAWSVSWAPTGNEKLFF.

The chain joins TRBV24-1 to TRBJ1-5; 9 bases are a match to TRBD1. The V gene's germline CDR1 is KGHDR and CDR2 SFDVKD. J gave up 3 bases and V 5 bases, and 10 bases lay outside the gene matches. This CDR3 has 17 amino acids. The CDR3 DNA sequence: TGTGCCACCAGTGGCGTTTCCGGGACAGGGAACAATCAGCCCCAGCATTTT. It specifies CATSGVSGTGNNQPQHF.

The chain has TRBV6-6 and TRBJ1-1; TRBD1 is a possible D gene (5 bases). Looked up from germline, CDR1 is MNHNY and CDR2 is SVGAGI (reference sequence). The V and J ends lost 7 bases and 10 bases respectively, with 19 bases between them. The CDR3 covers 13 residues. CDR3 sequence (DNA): TGTGCCAGCACAATGAAACCCGACAGAGGAGCTTTCTTT. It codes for CASTMKPDRGAFF.

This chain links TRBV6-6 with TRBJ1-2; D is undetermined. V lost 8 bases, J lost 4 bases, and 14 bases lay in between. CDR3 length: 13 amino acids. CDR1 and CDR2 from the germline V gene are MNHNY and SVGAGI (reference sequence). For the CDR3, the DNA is TGTGCCAGCTATAAAAACAGACCCTATGGCTACACCTTC. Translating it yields CASYKNRPYGYTF.

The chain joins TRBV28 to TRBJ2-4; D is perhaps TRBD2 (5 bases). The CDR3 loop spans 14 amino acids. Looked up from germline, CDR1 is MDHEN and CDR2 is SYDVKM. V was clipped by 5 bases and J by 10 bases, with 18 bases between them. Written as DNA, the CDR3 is TGTGCCAGCAGTACACCTGCGGTTGAGGGTATTCAGTACTTC. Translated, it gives CASSTPAVEGIQYF.

In DNA, the CDR3 is TGTGCCAGCAGCCAGGCTAGACTATACAGGGAAGGGACCTCCTACGAGCAGTACTTC. It codes for CASSQARLYREGTSYEQYF. The chain uses TRBV5-5 and TRBJ2-7; tentative D call: TRBD1 (6 bases). V lost 4 bases to trimming and J lost 0 bases, with 26 bases between them. Germline V gene lookup returns CDR1 SGHKS and CDR2 YYEKEE (reference sequence). The CDR3 runs 19 residues.

The CDR3 nucleotides are TGTGCCAGCAGCCAACCGGGACTAGCGGGAGGCCCCCAAGAGACCCAGTACTTC. Protein sequence: CASSQPGLAGGPQETQYF. The chain links TRBV3-1 (or the pseudogene TRBV3-2) to TRBJ2-5, with 15 positions matching TRBD2. This CDR3 is built from 18 residues. Germline trimming cut 2 bases from V and 1 base from J; bases unmatched to any gene: 5. Germline CDR1 LGHDT, CDR2 YNNKEL (reference sequence).

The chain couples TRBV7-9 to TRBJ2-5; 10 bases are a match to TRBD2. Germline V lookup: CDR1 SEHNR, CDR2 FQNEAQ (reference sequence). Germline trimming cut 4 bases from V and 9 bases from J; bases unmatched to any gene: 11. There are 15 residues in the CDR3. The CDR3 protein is CASSSRTSGHGAQYF. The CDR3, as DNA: TGTGCCAGCAGCTCCCGGACTAGCGGCCATGGGGCCCAGTACTTC. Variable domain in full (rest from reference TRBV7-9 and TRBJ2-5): DTGVSQNPRHKITKRGQNVTFRCDPISEHNRLYWYRQTLGQGPEFLTYFQNEAQLEKSRLLSDRFSAERPKGSFSTLEIQRTEQGDSAMYLCASSSRTSGHGAQYFGPGTRLLVL.

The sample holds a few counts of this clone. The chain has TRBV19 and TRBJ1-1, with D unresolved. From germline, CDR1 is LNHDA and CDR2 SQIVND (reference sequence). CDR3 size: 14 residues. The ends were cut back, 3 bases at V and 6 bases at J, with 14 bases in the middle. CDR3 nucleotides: TGTGCCAGTAGTATTCCCTCCAGGTCGGCTGAAGCTTTCTTT. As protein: CASSIPSRSAEAFF.

CDR3 in amino acids: CASSTSPGAQETQYF. The DNA for the CDR3 is TGTGCCAGTAGTACCTCTCCGGGAGCACAAGAGACCCAGTACTTC. The chain uses TRBV19 and TRBJ2-5; possibly TRBD2 for D (6 bases). The CDR3 is made up of 15 amino acids. Trimming removed 4 bases from V and 2 bases from J, with 14 bases in between. Germline lookup yields CDR1 LNHDA and CDR2 SQIVND (reference sequence).